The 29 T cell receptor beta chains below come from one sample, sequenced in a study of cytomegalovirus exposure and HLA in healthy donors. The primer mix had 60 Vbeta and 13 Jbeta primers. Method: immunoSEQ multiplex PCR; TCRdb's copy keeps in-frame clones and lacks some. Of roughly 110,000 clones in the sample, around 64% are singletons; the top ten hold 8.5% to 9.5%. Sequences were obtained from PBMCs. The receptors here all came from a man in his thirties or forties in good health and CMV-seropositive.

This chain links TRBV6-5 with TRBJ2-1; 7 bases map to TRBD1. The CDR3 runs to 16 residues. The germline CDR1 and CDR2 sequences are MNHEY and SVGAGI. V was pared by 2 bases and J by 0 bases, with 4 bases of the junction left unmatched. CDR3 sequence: CASSYARTGSYNEQFF. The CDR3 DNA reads TGTGCCAGCAGTTACGCCCGGACAGGCTCCTACAATGAGCAGTTCTTC.

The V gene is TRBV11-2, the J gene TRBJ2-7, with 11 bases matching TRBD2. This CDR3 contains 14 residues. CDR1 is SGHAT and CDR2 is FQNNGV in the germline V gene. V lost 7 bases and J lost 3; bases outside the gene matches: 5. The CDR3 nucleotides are TGTGCCAGCACCCGAGGGACTAGCGGCTACGAGCAGTACGTC. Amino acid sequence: CASTRGTSGYEQYV.

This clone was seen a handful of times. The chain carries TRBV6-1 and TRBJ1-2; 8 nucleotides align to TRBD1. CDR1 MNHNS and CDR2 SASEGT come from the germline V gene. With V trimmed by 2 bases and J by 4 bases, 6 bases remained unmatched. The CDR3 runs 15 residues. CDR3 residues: CASSETRDRSYGYTF. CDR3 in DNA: TGTGCCAGCAGTGAAACCCGGGACAGGTCCTATGGCTACACCTTC.

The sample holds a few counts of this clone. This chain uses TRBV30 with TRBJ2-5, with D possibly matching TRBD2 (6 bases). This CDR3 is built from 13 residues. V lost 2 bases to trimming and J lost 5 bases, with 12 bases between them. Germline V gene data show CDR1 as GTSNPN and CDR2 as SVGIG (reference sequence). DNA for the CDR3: TGTGCCTGGAGTCGCCCGGGAGTGGAGACCCAGTACTTC. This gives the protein CAWSRPGVETQYF.

CDR3 bases: TGTGCTAGTGGTTCGCCTTCCCGAGTGGGGGAGGACACTGAAGCTTTCTTT. It is translated as CASGSPSRVGEDTEAFF. The chain is built from TRBV12-5 and TRBJ1-1; maybe TRBD1 (5 bases). In germline, CDR1 is LGHNT, CDR2 FRNRAP. V was trimmed by 4 bases and J by 3 bases, leaving 21 bases between them. The CDR3 has 17 amino acids.

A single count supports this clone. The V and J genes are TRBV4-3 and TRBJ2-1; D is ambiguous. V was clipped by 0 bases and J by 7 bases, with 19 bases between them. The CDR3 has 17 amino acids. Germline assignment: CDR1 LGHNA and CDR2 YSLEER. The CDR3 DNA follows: TGCGCCAGCAGCCAAGACCCCTACCCTCGGGTTCATAATGAGCAGTTCTTC. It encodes CASSQDPYPRVHNEQFF.

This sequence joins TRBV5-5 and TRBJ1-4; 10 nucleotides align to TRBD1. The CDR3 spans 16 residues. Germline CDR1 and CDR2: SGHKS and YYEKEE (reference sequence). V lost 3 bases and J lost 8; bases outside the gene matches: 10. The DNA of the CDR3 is TGTGCCAGCAGCTCTCGACAGGGGGCTATAGGGGAAAAACTGTTTTTT. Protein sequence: CASSSRQGAIGEKLFF.

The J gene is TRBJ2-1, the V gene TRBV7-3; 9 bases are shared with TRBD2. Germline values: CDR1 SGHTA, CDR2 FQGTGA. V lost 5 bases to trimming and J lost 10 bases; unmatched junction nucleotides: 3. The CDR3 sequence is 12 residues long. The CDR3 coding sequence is TGTGCCAGCAGCCCGGCGGGGGGGGAGCAGTTCTTC. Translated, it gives CASSPAGGEQFF.

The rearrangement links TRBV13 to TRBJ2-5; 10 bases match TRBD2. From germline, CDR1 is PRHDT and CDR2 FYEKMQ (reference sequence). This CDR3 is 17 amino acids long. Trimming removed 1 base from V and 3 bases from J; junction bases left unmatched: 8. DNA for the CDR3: TGTGCCAGCAGCTTAGAGAGTAGCGGGGGGCCCAAAGAGACCCAGTACTTC. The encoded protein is CASSLESSGGPKETQYF.

CDR3: CAISESTQDNHYGYTF. In DNA form, the CDR3 reads TGTGCCATCAGTGAGTCGACTCAGGACAACCACTATGGCTACACCTTC. This chain joins TRBV10-3 and TRBJ1-2; tentatively, D is TRBD1 (5 bases). CDR3 length: 16 amino acids. Germline CDR1 ENHRY, CDR2 SYGVKD. V shed 0 bases and J shed 3 bases, with 14 bases lying between them.

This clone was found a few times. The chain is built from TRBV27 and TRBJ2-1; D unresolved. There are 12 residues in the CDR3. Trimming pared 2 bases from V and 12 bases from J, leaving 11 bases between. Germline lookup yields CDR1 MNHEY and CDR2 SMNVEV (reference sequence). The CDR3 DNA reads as TGTGCCAGCAGTTTACTCCATGGAGCGCAGTTCTTC. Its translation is CASSLLHGAQFF.

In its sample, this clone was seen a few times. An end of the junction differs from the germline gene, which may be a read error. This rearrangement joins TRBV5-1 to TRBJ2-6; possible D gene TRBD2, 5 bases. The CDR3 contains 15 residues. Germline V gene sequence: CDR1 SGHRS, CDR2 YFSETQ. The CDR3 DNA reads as TGCGCCAACAGCTTGGCGGGCTCTGGGGCCAACGTCCTGACTTTC. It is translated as CANSLAGSGANVLTF.

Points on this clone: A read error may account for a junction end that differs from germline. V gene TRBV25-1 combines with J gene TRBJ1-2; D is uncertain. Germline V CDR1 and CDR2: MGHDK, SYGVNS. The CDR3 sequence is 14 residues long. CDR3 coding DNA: TGTGCCGGCAGTGAATATACAGTTAACTATGGCTACACCTTC. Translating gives CAGSEYTVNYGYTF.

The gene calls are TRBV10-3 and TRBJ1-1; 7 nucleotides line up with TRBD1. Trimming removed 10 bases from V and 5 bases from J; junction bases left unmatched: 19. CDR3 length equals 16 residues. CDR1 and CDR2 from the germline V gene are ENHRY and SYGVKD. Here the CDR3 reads CATQFGQTGWGTEAFF. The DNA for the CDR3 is TGTGCCACCCAATTTGGGCAGACAGGGTGGGGGACTGAAGCTTTCTTT.

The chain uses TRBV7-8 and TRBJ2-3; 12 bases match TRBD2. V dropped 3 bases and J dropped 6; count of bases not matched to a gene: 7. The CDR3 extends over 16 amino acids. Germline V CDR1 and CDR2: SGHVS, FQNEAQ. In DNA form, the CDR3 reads TGTGCCAGCAGCTTTCAGACTAGCGGGAGAAGGGATACGCAGTATTTT. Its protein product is CASSFQTSGRRDTQYF.

CDR3 sequence reads: CASSLYRGGYNEQFF. CDR3 sequence (DNA): TGCGCCAGCAGCTTATACCGGGGGGGGTACAATGAGCAGTTCTTC. This chain links TRBV5-1 with TRBJ2-1, with 8 nucleotides matching TRBD2. Trimming removed 2 bases from V and 4 bases from J; junction bases left unmatched: 5. CDR1 SGHRS and CDR2 YFSETQ come from the germline V gene. CDR3 length equals 15 residues.

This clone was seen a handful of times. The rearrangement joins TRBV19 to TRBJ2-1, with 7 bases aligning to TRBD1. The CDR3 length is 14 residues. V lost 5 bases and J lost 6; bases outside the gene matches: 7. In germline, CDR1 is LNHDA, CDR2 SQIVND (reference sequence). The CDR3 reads CASSQGELVNEQFF. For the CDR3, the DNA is TGTGCCAGTAGTCAGGGGGAACTGGTCAATGAGCAGTTCTTC.

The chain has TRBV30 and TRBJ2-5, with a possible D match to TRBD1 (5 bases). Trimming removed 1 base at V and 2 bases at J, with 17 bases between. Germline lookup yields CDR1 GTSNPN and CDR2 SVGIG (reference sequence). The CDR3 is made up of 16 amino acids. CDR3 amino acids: CAWSGAPGARQETQYF. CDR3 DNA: TGTGCCTGGAGTGGGGCCCCTGGGGCCAGACAAGAGACCCAGTACTTC.

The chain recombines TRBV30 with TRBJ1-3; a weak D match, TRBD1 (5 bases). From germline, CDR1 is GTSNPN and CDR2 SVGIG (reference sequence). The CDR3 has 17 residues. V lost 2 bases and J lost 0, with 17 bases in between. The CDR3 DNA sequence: TGTGCCTGGAGTCAAAGCAGGGTTCCTATCTCTGGAAACACCATATATTTT. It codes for CAWSQSRVPISGNTIYF.

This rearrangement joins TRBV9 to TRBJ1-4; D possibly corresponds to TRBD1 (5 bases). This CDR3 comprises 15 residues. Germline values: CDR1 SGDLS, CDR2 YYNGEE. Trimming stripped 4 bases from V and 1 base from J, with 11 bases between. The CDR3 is CASSPGGGTNEKLFF. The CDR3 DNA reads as TGTGCCAGCAGCCCCGGGGGGGGAACTAATGAAAAACTGTTTTTT.

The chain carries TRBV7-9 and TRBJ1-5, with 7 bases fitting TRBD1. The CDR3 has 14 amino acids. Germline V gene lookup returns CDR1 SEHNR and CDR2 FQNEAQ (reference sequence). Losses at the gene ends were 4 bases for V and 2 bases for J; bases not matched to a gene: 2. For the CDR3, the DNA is TGTGCCAGCAGCTACGGACAGGGCAATCAGCCCCAGCATTTT. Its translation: CASSYGQGNQPQHF.

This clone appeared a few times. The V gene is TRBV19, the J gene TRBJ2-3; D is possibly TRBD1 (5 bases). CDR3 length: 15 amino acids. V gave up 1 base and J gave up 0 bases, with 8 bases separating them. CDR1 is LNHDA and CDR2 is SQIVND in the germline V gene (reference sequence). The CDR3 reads CASSIGQTSTDTQYF. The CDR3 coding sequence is TGTGCCAGTAGTATAGGACAGACTAGCACAGATACGCAGTATTTT.

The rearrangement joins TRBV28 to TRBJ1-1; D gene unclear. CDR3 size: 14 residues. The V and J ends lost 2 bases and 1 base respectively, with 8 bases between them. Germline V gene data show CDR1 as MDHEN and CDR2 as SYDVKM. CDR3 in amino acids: CASSLVSENTEAFF. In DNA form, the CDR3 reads TGTGCCAGCAGTTTAGTTTCAGAGAACACTGAAGCTTTCTTT.

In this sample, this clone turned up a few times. The CDR3 nucleotides read TGTGCCAGCTCACCAACTATTACTAGCGGGTCCACAGATACGCAGTATTTT. It specifies CASSPTITSGSTDTQYF. The chain couples TRBV18 to TRBJ2-3; 9 bases agree with TRBD2. V was clipped by 2 bases and J by 2 bases; unmatched bases: 8. The CDR3 is 17 amino acids. Germline V gene lookup returns CDR1 KGHSH and CDR2 LQKENI.

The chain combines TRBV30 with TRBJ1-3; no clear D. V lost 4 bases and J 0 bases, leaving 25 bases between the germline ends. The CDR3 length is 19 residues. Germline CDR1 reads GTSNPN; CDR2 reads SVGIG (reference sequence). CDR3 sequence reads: CAWTPWSFVPLISGNTIYF. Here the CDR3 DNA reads TGTGCCTGGACTCCCTGGAGCTTCGTACCCCTCATCTCTGGAAACACCATATATTTT. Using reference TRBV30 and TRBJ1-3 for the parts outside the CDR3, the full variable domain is SQTIHQWPATLVQPVGSPLSLECTVEGTSNPNLYWYRQAAGRGLQLLFYSVGIGQISSEVPQNLSASRPQDRQFILSSKKLLLSDSGFYLCAWTPWSFVPLISGNTIYFGEGSWLTVV.

CDR3 in amino acids: CASSWLGQGIDEQYF. The CDR3 DNA reads as TGTGCCAGCAGCTGGCTGGGACAGGGGATAGACGAGCAGTACTTC. V usage is TRBV7-6 and J usage is TRBJ2-7; 10 nucleotides match TRBD1. The CDR3 totals 15 residues. Germline CDR1 SGHVS, CDR2 FNYEAQ. Trimming cost V 4 bases and J 5 bases; bases outside gene matches: 8.

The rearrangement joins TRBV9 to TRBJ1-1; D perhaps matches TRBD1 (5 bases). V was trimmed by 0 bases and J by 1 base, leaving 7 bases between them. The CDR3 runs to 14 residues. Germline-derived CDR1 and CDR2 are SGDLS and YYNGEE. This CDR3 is CASSVGTSNTEAFF. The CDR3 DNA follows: TGTGCCAGCAGCGTAGGGACATCGAACACTGAAGCTTTCTTT.

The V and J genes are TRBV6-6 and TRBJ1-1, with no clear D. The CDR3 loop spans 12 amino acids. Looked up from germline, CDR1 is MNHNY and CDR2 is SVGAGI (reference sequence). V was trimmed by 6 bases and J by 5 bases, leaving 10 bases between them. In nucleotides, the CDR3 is TGTGCCAGCAGCCGTGAGGGAACTGAAGCTTTCTTT. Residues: CASSREGTEAFF.

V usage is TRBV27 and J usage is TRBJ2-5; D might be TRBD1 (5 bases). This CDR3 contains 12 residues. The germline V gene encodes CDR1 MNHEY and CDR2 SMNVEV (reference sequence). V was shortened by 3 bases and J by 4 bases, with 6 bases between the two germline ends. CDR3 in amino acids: CASSLQGETQYF. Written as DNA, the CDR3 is TGTGCCAGCAGTTTGCAGGGAGAGACCCAGTACTTC.